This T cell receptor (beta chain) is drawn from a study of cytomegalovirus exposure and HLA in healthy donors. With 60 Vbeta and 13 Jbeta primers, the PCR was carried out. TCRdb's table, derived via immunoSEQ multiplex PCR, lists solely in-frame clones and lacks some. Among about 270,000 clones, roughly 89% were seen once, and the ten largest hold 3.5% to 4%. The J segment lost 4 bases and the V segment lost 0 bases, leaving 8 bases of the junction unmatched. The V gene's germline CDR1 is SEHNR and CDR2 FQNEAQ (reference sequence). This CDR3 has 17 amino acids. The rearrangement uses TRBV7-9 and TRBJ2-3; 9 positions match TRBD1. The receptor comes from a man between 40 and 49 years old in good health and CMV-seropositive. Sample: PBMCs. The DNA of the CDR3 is TGTGCCAGCAGCTTAGCGTCCGGGACAGGGTCCTCAGATACGCAGTATTTT. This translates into CASSLASGTGSSDTQYF.